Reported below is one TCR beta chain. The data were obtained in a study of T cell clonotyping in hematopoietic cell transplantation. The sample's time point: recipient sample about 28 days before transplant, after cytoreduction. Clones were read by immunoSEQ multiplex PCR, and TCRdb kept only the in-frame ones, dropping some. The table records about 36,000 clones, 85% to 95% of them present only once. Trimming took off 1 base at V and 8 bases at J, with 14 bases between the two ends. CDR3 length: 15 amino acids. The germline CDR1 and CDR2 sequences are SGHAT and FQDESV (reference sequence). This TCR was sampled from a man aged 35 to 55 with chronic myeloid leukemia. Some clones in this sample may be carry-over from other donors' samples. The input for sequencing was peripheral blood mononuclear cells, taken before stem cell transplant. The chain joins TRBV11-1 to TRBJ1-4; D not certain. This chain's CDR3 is CASSLGTQVEEKLFF. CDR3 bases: TGTGCCAGCAGCTTAGGGACCCAAGTGGAGGAAAAACTGTTTTTT. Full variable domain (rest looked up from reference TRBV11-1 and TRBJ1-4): EAEVAQSPRYKITEKSQAVAFWCDPISGHATLYWYRQILGQGPELLVQFQDESVVDDSQLPKDRFSAERLKGVDSTLKIQPAELGDSAMYLCASSLGTQVEEKLFFGSGTQLSVL.